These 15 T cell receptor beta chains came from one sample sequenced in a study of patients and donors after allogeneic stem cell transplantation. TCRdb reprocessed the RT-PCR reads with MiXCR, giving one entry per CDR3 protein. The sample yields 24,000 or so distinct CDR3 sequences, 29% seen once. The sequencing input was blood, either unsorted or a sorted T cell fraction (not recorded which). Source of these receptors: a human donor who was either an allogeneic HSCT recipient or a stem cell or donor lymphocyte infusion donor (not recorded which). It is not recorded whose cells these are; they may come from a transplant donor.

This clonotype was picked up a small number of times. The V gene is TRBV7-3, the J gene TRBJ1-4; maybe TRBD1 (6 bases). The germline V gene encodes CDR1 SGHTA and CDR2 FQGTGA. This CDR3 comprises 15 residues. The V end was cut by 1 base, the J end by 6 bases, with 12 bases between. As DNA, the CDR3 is TGTGCCAGCAGCTTAATTCGCACAGGGCATGAAAAACTGTTTTTT. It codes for CASSLIRTGHEKLFF.

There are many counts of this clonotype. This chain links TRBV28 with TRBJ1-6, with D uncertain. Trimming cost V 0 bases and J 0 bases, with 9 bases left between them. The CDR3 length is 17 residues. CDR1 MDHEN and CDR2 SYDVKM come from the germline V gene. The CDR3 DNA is TGTGCCAGCAGTTTATGGGGAGTGGGCTCCTATAATTCACCCCTCCACTTT. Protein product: CASSLWGVGSYNSPLHF.

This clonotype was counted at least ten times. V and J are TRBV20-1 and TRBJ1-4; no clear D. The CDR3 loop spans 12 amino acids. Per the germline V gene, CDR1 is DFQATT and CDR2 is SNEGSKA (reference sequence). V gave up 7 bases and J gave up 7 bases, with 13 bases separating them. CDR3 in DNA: TGCAGTGTCATGTGGGGTGGTGAAAAACTGTTTTTT. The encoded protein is CSVMWGGEKLFF.

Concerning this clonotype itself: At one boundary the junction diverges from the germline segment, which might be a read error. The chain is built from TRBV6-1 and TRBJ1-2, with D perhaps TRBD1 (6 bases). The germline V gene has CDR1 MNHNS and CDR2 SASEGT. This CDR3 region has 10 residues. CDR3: CASSGRQALF. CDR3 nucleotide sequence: TGTGCCAGCAGTGGACGACAGGCCCTATTC.

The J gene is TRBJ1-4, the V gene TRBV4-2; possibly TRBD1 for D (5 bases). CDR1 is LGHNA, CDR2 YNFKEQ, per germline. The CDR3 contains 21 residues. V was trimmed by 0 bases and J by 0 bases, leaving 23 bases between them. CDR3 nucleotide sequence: TGTGCCAGCAGCCAAGAATTGATCGGGGGAAGGGGTTGGGCAACTAATGAAAAACTGTTTTTT. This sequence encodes CASSQELIGGRGWATNEKLFF.

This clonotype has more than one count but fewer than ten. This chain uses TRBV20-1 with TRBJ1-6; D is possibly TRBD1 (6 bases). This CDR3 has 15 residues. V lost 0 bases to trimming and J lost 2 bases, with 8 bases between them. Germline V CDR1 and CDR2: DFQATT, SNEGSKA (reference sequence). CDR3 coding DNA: TGCAGTGCTAGAGACCAGGGGACCTATAATTCACCCCTCCACTTT. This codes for CSARDQGTYNSPLHF.

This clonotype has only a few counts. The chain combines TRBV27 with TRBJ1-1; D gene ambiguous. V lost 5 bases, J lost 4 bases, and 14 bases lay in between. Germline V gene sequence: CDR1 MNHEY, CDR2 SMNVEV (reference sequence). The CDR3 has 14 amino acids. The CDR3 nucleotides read TGTGCCAGCAGTCCCCGGGTTCCGGCCACTGAAGCTTTCTTT. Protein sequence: CASSPRVPATEAFF.

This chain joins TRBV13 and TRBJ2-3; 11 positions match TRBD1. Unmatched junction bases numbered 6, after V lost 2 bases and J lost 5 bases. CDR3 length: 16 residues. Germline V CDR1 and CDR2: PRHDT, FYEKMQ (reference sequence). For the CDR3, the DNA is TGTGCCAGCAGCTTACTCGGACAGGGGGCAGGAGATACGCAGTATTTT. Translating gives CASSLLGQGAGDTQYF.

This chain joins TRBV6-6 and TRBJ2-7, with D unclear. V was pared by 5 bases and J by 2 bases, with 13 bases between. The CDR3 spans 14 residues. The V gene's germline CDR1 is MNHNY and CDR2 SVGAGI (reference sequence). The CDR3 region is CASSPDEVPYEQYF. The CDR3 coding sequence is TGTGCCAGCAGTCCCGACGAAGTCCCCTACGAGCAGTACTTC.

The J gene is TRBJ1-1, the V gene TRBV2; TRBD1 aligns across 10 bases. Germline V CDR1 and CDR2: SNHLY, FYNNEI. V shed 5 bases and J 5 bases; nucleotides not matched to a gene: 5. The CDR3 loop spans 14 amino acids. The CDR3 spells CASSPGTGVTEAFF. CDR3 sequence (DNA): TGTGCCAGCAGTCCTGGGACAGGGGTGACTGAAGCTTTCTTT.

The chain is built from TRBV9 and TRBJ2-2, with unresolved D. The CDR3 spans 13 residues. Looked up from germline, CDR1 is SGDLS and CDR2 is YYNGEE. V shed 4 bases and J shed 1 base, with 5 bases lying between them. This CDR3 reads CASSRVNTGELFF. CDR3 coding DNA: TGTGCCAGCAGCAGGGTGAACACCGGGGAGCTGTTTTTT.

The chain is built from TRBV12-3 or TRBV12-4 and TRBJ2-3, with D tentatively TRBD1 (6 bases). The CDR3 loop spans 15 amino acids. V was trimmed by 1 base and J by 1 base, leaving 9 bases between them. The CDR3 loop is CASSLVQGRTDTQYF. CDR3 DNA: TGTGCCAGCAGTTTAGTCCAGGGGCGCACAGATACGCAGTATTTT.

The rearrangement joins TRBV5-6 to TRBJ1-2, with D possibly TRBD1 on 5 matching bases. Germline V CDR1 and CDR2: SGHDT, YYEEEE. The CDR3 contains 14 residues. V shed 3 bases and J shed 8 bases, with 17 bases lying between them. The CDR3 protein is CASSYPSGGGGYTF. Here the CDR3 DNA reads TGTGCCAGCAGCTACCCCTCCGGGGGAGGCGGCTACACCTTC.

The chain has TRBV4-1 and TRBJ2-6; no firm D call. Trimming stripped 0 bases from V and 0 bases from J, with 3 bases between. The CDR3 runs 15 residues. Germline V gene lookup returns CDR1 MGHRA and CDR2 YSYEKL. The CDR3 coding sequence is TGCGCCAGCAGCCAAGAAAGCTCTGGGGCCAACGTCCTGACTTTC. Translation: CASSQESSGANVLTF.

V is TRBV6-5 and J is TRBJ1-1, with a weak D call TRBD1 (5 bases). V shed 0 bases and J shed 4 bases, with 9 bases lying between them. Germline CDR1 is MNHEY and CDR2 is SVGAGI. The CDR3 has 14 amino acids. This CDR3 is CASSYSRQLTEAFF. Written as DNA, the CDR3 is TGTGCCAGCAGTTACTCGAGACAGCTCACTGAAGCTTTCTTT.